This entry concerns a single TCR beta chain. Its antigen remains unidentified. Per-base qualities were not stored, and no clone one base away is much larger. The germline V gene yields SQVTM for CDR1 and ANQGSEA for CDR2. V is cut by 4 bases and J by 7 bases, and the space between the germline ends is 32 bases. The CDR3 measures 20 amino acids from cysteine to phenylalanine. The only DNA kept is the CDR3, 60 bases in frame from the first base. This sample's time point label indicates: cells obtained before transplantation from donor or recipient. CD3+CD4+ and CD3+CD8+ populations were FACS-sorted from unstimulated pre-transplant donor and recipient cells taken from spleen or lymph nodes. The sample originates from a study of graft-versus-host responses after intestinal transplantation (dated by TCRdb to about 2021). At the level of the whole study: The transplants that recipients received were multivisceral, liver-intestinal, or isolated intestinal. Every recipient was given anti-thymocyte globulin induction, followed by around three years of maintenance tacrolimus and steroids. Bulk TCR-beta CDR3 sequencing was used to track graft-versus-host and host-versus-graft alloreactive T cell clones in the graft, circulation and bone marrow after intestinal transplantation. Alloreactive clones were identified by sequencing pre-transplant mixed lymphocyte reaction products and comparing these products with unstimulated pre-transplant donor and recipient T cells. The cohort enrolled under 30 intestinal transplant recipients, one of whom was a retransplant, and a few patients without pretransplant specimens were excluded. A peak of at least 4% donor T cells among recipient peripheral blood mononuclear cells was the definition used for donor T cell macrochimerism. Samples from three later patients were sequenced in-house on an Illumina MiSeq with MiXCR processing rather than by the commercial service.

The library was made by the immunoSEQ multiplex PCR assay. For most patients, genomic DNA was isolated using the Qiagen DNeasy Blood and Tissue Kit and was shipped frozen to Adaptive Biotechnologies for TCR sequencing. For most patients, genomic DNA was subjected to high-throughput TCR-beta CDR3 sequencing by Adaptive Biotechnologies. In the source study's methods: Adaptive's ImmunoSEQ software supplied the TCR sequencing data for 15 to 20 patients, while MiXCR and VDJtools were used to process a few other patients. To correct CD4 versus CD8 sorting errors, any sequence found in both subsets at a frequency ratio below 5:1 was removed. Because the origin of CDR3 nucleotide sequences shared between donor and recipient could not be assigned, those sequences were removed. To be classed as alloreactive, a clone needed at least 2-fold expansion over unstimulated cells and a minimum CFSE-low frequency of 0.002% (template counts) or 0.001% (read counts). Clones were considered mappable if detected in sequenced pre-transplant spleen, lymph node, or MLR CFSE-low populations of the donor or recipient. Cumulative frequency of alloreactive clones was calculated as a percentage of all sequences weighted by copy number. The clones in this table, taken by TCRdb from immuneACCESS, are in-frame only. Not every clone is retained; where verified, under half of the shortfall comes from an unresolved V gene, and the cause of the rest is unknown. D and trimming come from the DNA, and the V and J calls and clone size come from that table. For this sample the table gives 99,000 or so clones, of which roughly 87% were detected only once. The ten largest clones take up about 0.9% of the sample.

What the work shows at the level of the full study, not this receptor alone: GvH clones were detected in recipient bone marrow, and some appeared earlier in ileal mucosa or blood, consistent with an intestinal mucosal origin. The relatively low number and heterogeneity of intestinal transplant patients limited the conclusions. Peak levels of circulating GvH clones were associated with declines in HvG clones early after transplant. In patients with donor T cell macrochimerism, the allografts had high GvH to HvG T cell clonal ratios.

The starting material was unstimulated CD4+ T cells sorted from spleen or lymph node cells, obtained before intestinal transplant. The sequence derives from a human donor who received an intestinal transplant. Rearrangement joined TRBV29-1 to TRBJ1-6; too little of a D gene remains to name it. The DNA sequence is TGCAGCGTTGTATTATTTATTCTCGTGGCAGTAGGGTCCCACAATTCACCCCTCCACTTT. Its translation is CSVVLFILVAVGSHNSPLHF.